What follows are 20 T cell receptor beta chains derived from one specimen sequenced in a study of cytomegalovirus exposure and HLA in healthy donors. Both 60 Vbeta primers and 13 Jbeta primers went into the PCR. Clones were sequenced by immunoSEQ multiplex PCR, and TCRdb holds only the in-frame ones, with some missing. The repertoire holds 100,000 to 150,000 clones, with roughly four fifths as singletons. Sample: PBMCs. The receptors shown here come from a woman in her forties or fifties in good health and CMV-seronegative.

The sample holds one count of this clone. The chain links TRBV7-3 to TRBJ2-1; 8 bases map to TRBD1. V was clipped by 2 bases and J by 5 bases; unmatched bases: 17. CDR1 is SGHTA and CDR2 is FQGTGA in the germline V gene. The CDR3 extends over 19 amino acids. CDR3 DNA sequence: TGTGCCAGCAGCTTAGTAGGGAGACAGGGGCCTTTTATCCACAATGAGCAGTTCTTC. This gives the protein CASSLVGRQGPFIHNEQFF.

The CDR3 coding sequence is TGTGCCAGCAGCTCCCGAGAGGGTAGGGGAGGCACTGAAGCTTTCTTT. This encodes CASSSREGRGGTEAFF. The V and J genes are TRBV7-3 and TRBJ1-1; D is possibly TRBD1 (5 bases). CDR3 length equals 16 residues. Germline V lookup: CDR1 SGHTA, CDR2 FQGTGA. Trimming took off 4 bases at V and 4 bases at J, with 19 bases between the two ends.

This clone was picked up one time. The chain combines TRBV28 with TRBJ2-7, with D possibly matching TRBD1 (6 bases). Germline values: CDR1 MDHEN, CDR2 SYDVKM. The CDR3 covers 14 residues. Deletions cut 3 bases from V and 7 bases from J, with 16 bases between. CDR3 sequence reads: CASSLGTTYGEQYV. For the CDR3, the DNA is TGTGCCAGCAGTTTGGGGACAACGTATGGAGAGCAGTACGTC.

This clone was seen a single time. This chain uses TRBV4-3 with TRBJ2-3; TRBD2 agrees at 13 bases. V gave up 1 base and J gave up 4 bases; unmatched junction bases: 5. Per the germline V gene, CDR1 is LGHNA and CDR2 is YSLEER. CDR3 length: 17 amino acids. Here the CDR3 DNA reads TGCGCCAGCAGCCAAGGGACTAGCGGGAGATGGGCAGATACGCAGTATTTT. It yields the protein CASSQGTSGRWADTQYF.

This clone has more than one count but fewer than ten. The chain has TRBV6-5 and TRBJ1-1; TRBD1 might be the D (6 bases). Trimming pared 4 bases from V and 6 bases from J, leaving 18 bases between. Germline V gives CDR1 MNHEY, CDR2 SVGAGI. The CDR3 loop spans 15 amino acids. The CDR3 DNA is TGTGCCAGCAGTTTCACCACAAGGGGGTTGGCTGAAGCTTTCTTT. It specifies CASSFTTRGLAEAFF.

V gene TRBV6-1 combines with J gene TRBJ2-7, with a possible D match to TRBD1 (6 bases). The CDR3 covers 15 residues. Germline assignment: CDR1 MNHNS and CDR2 SASEGT. Trimming took off 6 bases at V and 0 bases at J, with 15 bases between the two ends. The CDR3 DNA is TGTGCCAGCAGAGTCGAAGGGGGAAGCTCCTACGAGCAGTACTTC. It translates to CASRVEGGSSYEQYF.

This clone was observed once. The chain is built from TRBV18 and TRBJ2-7; 9 nucleotides align to TRBD1. J lost 5 bases, V lost 3 bases, and 11 bases had no gene match. CDR3 size: 16 residues. In germline, CDR1 is KGHSH, CDR2 LQKENI. CDR3 sequence (DNA): TGTGCCAGCTCACCCCTAGCCATACGACAGGGGGACGAGCAGTACGTC. Its translation is CASSPLAIRQGDEQYV.

The CDR3 spells CASIADGVSGNTIYF. Written as DNA, the CDR3 is TGTGCCAGCATCGCCGACGGAGTCTCTGGAAACACCATATATTTT. This chain uses TRBV7-6 with TRBJ1-3; D is unresolved. With 7 bases removed from V and 0 bases from J, the gap between germline ends came to 13 bases. The CDR3 is made up of 15 amino acids. The germline V gene has CDR1 SGHVS and CDR2 FNYEAQ.

The gene calls are TRBV5-1 and TRBJ1-3, with TRBD1 identical over 9 bases. This CDR3 is 14 amino acids long. Germline V gene lookup returns CDR1 SGHRS and CDR2 YFSETQ. The J segment lost 4 bases and the V segment lost 4 bases, leaving 3 bases of the junction unmatched. CDR3 in amino acids: CASSRDRVGNTIYF. Written as DNA, the CDR3 is TGCGCCAGCAGCCGGGACAGGGTGGGAAACACCATATATTTT.

The table lists this clone with a few counts. The chain links TRBV30 to TRBJ2-7, with 7 bases lining up with TRBD1. The J segment lost 5 bases and the V segment lost 0 bases, leaving 13 bases of the junction unmatched. The CDR3 contains 16 residues. The germline gives CDR1 GTSNPN, CDR2 SVGIG (reference sequence). This CDR3 is CAWSVRPTQGIHEQYF. Written as DNA, the CDR3 is TGTGCCTGGAGTGTACGGCCAACACAGGGGATCCACGAGCAGTACTTC.

The rearrangement uses TRBV28 and TRBJ1-1, with D tentatively TRBD1 (6 bases). Germline values: CDR1 MDHEN, CDR2 SYDVKM. Trimming stripped 6 bases from V and 5 bases from J, with 16 bases between. The CDR3 is made up of 14 amino acids. The CDR3 DNA follows: TGTGCCAGCAGCCGGGTGGGGGGGGCGACTGAAGCTTTCTTT. Residues: CASSRVGGATEAFF.

The chain links TRBV18 to TRBJ2-1; TRBD2 aligns across 10 bases. Germline trimming cut 0 bases from V and 8 bases from J; bases unmatched to any gene: 7. CDR1 KGHSH and CDR2 LQKENI come from the germline V gene. The CDR3 has 16 amino acids. The CDR3 spells CASSPPLAGGVHEQFF. The CDR3 nucleotides read TGTGCCAGCTCACCACCATTAGCGGGAGGAGTCCATGAGCAGTTCTTC.

This clone was recorded only once. The gene calls are TRBV5-6 and TRBJ2-7; D is ambiguous. Trimming removed 2 bases from V and 3 bases from J, with 12 bases in between. In germline, CDR1 is SGHDT, CDR2 YYEEEE. CDR3 length: 14 amino acids. The CDR3 here is CASSFFDRNYEQYV. The CDR3 bases are TGTGCCAGCAGCTTCTTTGACCGAAACTACGAGCAGTACGTC.

The gene calls are TRBV5-6 and TRBJ2-2, with 7 positions matching TRBD1. There are 14 residues in the CDR3. V shed 7 bases, J shed 3 bases, and the junction held 6 bases outside the gene matches. Per germline, CDR1 SGHDT and CDR2 YYEEEE. DNA for the CDR3: TGTGCCAGCGGACAGGACACTGACACCGGGGAGCTGTTTTTT. This encodes CASGQDTDTGELFF.

This chain links TRBV19 with TRBJ1-5; no reliable D call. Germline values: CDR1 LNHDA, CDR2 SQIVND (reference sequence). This CDR3 is built from 14 residues. V was shortened by 9 bases and J by 0 bases, with 12 bases between the two germline ends. In DNA form, the CDR3 reads TGTGCCAGCAGACCCTACTATAGCAATCAGCCCCAGCATTTT. Translated, it gives CASRPYYSNQPQHF. The whole variable domain, remainder taken from reference TRBV19 and TRBJ1-5, is DGGITQSPKYLFRKEGQNVTLSCEQNLNHDAMYWYRQDPGQGLRLIYYSQIVNDFQKGDIAEGYSVSREKKESFPLTVTSAQKNPTAFYLCASRPYYSNQPQHFGDGTRLSIL.

There are a few counts of this clone. This chain joins TRBV2 and TRBJ2-7, with 7 bases identical to TRBD1. The germline V gene encodes CDR1 SNHLY and CDR2 FYNNEI. The CDR3 runs to 13 residues. V lost 10 bases and J lost 2; bases outside the gene matches: 8. The CDR3 loop reads CATAVRGPYEQYF. The CDR3 region has the DNA TGTGCCACCGCCGTTAGGGGGCCCTACGAGCAGTACTTC.

The genes are TRBV4-1 and TRBJ2-3, with D possibly TRBD2 on 5 matching bases. The CDR3 is made up of 14 amino acids. V was cut by 0 bases and J by 4 bases, with 8 bases left in between. Germline CDR1 is MGHRA and CDR2 is YSYEKL. CDR3 in DNA: TGCGCCAGCAGCCAAGACGGAGGCGCAGATACGCAGTATTTT. This sequence encodes CASSQDGGADTQYF.

The chain is built from TRBV9 and TRBJ2-3, with 7 bases identical to TRBD1. Germline loops: CDR1 SGDLS, CDR2 YYNGEE. The CDR3 has 16 amino acids. The V segment lost 3 bases and the J segment 2 bases; nucleotides outside the gene matches: 9. CDR3 nucleotides: TGTGCCAGCAGCGCCCTACAGGGGCAACTCACAGATACGCAGTATTTT. It codes for CASSALQGQLTDTQYF.

This clone occurred once. Relative to the germline gene, one junction end is altered; a read error may explain this. J is TRBJ1-5 and V is TRBV4-2; perhaps TRBD1 as D (5 bases). The CDR3 totals 16 residues. CDR1 is LGHNA and CDR2 is YNFKEQ in the germline V gene. The CDR3 protein is CASSHHRRDSNQPQNF. The CDR3 bases are TGTGCCAGCAGCCACCACAGGAGAGATAGCAATCAGCCCCAGAATTTT.

The chain couples TRBV28 to TRBJ1-1; D call uncertain. Germline V CDR1 and CDR2: MDHEN, SYDVKM. The V gene lost 5 bases and the J gene lost 8 bases, with 12 bases spanning the gap. The CDR3 runs 12 residues. The CDR3 protein is CASSGPSWEAFF. The CDR3 DNA is TGTGCCAGCAGTGGCCCCTCATGGGAAGCTTTCTTT. The entire variable domain, with the rest obtained from reference TRBV28 and TRBJ1-1, is as follows: DVKVTQSSRYLVKRTGEKVFLECVQDMDHENMFWYRQDPGLGLRLIYFSYDVKMKEKGDIPEGYSVSREKKERFSLILESASTNQTSMYLCASSGPSWEAFFGQGTRLTVV.